The sequence of this TCR beta chain was determined in a study of blood T cell repertoires in COVID-19 (dated by TCRdb to 2018 to 2021). About the investigation overall: Collaborator samples came from the United States, Italy and Spain and covered acute and convalescent phases of COVID-19. The prospective study material was composed of cDNA or gDNA derived from T cells, B-cell-depleted T cells, or PBMCs. Subjects who had been exposed to COVID-19, were actively infected with it, or had recovered from it provided the deeply sampled blood TCRbeta repertoires that made up the dataset. The repertoires were made available in a free public database intended to serve as a resource for research on the immune response to SARS-CoV-2. Samples were obtained from the ongoing ImmuneRACE study (first 160 participants) and from 950 to 1,500 subjects provided by 6 global collaborators. Nearly every sample came with metadata listing a de-identified subject ID, COVID-19 status, age in years and sex. Where available, HLA class I and class II types were taken from metadata supplied by the sample provider and were not determined by assay-based typing. What the research found in general, with its limitations: The amount of clinical and demographic metadata varied by source and participant and was provided uncurated.

Remarks on this clone: What antigen it recognizes has not been identified. It has no much larger one-base neighbor in the sample; base qualities were not kept.

Collaborating institutions collected whole blood in K2EDTA tubes following their own protocols. Collaborator samples were shipped for TCRbeta analysis as frozen whole blood, isolated PBMCs, or DNA extracted from either sample type. V and J are trimmed by 5 bases and 8 bases, and the gene matches miss 14 bases of the junction. From the cysteine up to the phenylalanine, the CDR3 has a length of 15 residues. The CDR3 DNA has 45 bases and is translated from base 1. CDR1 and CDR2 were assigned from the germline V gene as KGHSH and LQKENI. TCRbeta CDR3 regions were amplified from genomic DNA by means of the immunoSEQ Assay, a bias-controlled multiplex PCR. The authors' analysis ran thus. Nucleated cell counts per sample were estimated from amplification of reference gene primers within the assay. To quantify the absolute abundance of each unique TCRbeta CDR3 rearrangement, sequence reads were collapsed and filtered. For each sample, productive Simpson clonality was calculated by taking the square root of Simpson's diversity index across productive rearrangements. TCRdb provides this immuneACCESS table in a form limited to in-frame rearrangements. Some clones are lacking; in checked studies, under half of them reflect an unresolved V gene, and why the rest are absent is not known. Clonal size and the V and J genes are those of that table, whereas D and trimming came from the DNA. Present in this sample are about 180,000 clones, about four fifths of which were seen just once. The ten largest clonotypes hold around 7% of the sample.

The V and J segments used are TRBV18 and TRBJ1-2; TRBD1 matches 7 bases in the middle. The sequenced sample consisted of peripheral blood. The TCR comes from a man between 65 and 85 years old with active or convalescent COVID-19. The nucleotide sequence reads TGTGCCAGCTCAAGGGGACAGAGCTTCTTCGGAGGCTACACCTTC. This codes for CASSRGQSFFGGYTF.